This TCR beta chain appears in the sequencing data of a study of T cell responses to AZD1222 COVID-19 vaccine. The CDR3 extends over 15 amino acids. J gave up 5 bases and V 4 bases, and 9 bases lay outside the gene matches. Looked up from germline, CDR1 is SGHKS and CDR2 is YYEKEE (reference sequence). A remark on this clone: The antigen is unknown.

General study results and limits: Donors were largely white British and mainly female; clonal diversity was possibly underestimated.

The data were produced by immunoSEQ multiplex PCR, yet TCRdb's version contains in-frame clones alone and is incomplete. The sample consists of around 99,000 clones, about 90% of them appearing once. The sample here was peripheral blood, taken on day 0 of AZD1222 vaccination. The chain has TRBV5-5 and TRBJ1-3; 7 nucleotides agree with TRBD1. The TCR comes from an adult in good health. CDR3 region: CASSLTGSPRNTIYF. The DNA of the CDR3 is TGTGCCAGCAGCCTGACAGGGTCCCCGAGAAACACCATATATTTT. The full variable domain, with the rest looked up from reference TRBV5-5 and TRBJ1-3, is DAGVTQSPTHLIKTRGQQVTLRCSPISGHKSVSWYQQVLGQGPQFIFQYYEKEERGRGNFPDRFSARQFPNYSSELNVNALLLGDSALYLCASSLTGSPRNTIYFGEGSWLTVV.